Below, 27 T cell receptor beta chains from the same sample are listed, as sequenced in a study of T cells after yellow fever vaccination. TCRdb analysed the 5' RACE reads with MiXCR anew, one entry per CDR3 protein. Of a few hundred thousand distinct CDR3 sequences detected, about 7% appear once; the ten largest clones hold about 0.95%. The sample in question was CD4+ T cells sorted from PBMCs, obtained on the day of the yellow fever booster vaccination. These receptor sequences come from a man aged 25 to 40 who received the YFV17D yellow fever vaccine.

This clonotype was counted ten times or more. The chain carries TRBV5-1 and TRBJ2-7; 9 bases match TRBD2. Germline values: CDR1 SGHRS, CDR2 YFSETQ. The length of the CDR3 is 16 residues. With V trimmed by 1 base and J by 2 bases, 7 bases remained unmatched. CDR3 loop: CASSLSATSGTYEQYF. Here the CDR3 DNA reads TGCGCCAGCAGCTTGTCCGCGACTAGCGGAACCTACGAGCAGTACTTC.

Only a few counts were recorded for this clonotype. The rearrangement uses TRBV28 and TRBJ2-7; 9 positions match TRBD1. The length of the CDR3 is 16 residues. V lost 6 bases, J lost 2 bases, and 11 bases stayed unmatched. CDR1 MDHEN and CDR2 SYDVKM come from the germline V gene. The CDR3, as DNA: TGTGCCAGCAGCTCCCAGGGACAGGGTCTACCCTACGAGCAGTACTTC. Translating gives CASSSQGQGLPYEQYF.

In its sample, this clonotype was seen a few times. Sequence at one end of the junction differs from germline and may be a read error. The gene calls are TRBV11-2 and TRBJ2-4; TRBD2 matches at 13 bases. CDR1 is SGHAT, CDR2 FQNNGV, per germline. The CDR3 runs 19 residues. Here the CDR3 reads CASSFRGGGLAGAQNIQYF. CDR3 nucleotide sequence: TGTGCCAGCAGCTTTAGGGGTGGAGGACTAGCGGGAGCCCAAAACATTCAGTACTTC.

This clonotype came up many times. The chain is built from TRBV12-3 or TRBV12-4 and TRBJ1-1; D is undetermined. There are 15 residues in the CDR3. The germline V and J ends were trimmed by 6 bases and 1 base, with 15 bases remaining between them. CDR3 loop: CASSSTMIGNTEAFF. In nucleotides, the CDR3 is TGTGCCAGCAGCTCAACAATGATTGGGAACACTGAAGCTTTCTTT.

This clonotype has a handful of counts. The rearrangement uses TRBV20-1 and TRBJ2-5; the D is unclear. With 1 base removed from V and 1 base from J, the gap between germline ends came to 13 bases. This CDR3 comprises 15 residues. CDR1 is DFQATT and CDR2 is SNEGSKA in the germline V gene (reference sequence). The CDR3 reads CSARAPGRAQETQYF. The CDR3 region has the DNA TGCAGTGCTAGAGCTCCGGGTCGGGCCCAAGAGACCCAGTACTTC.

This clonotype was found a few times. This chain joins TRBV5-4 and TRBJ1-2; the D is unclear. Germline loops: CDR1 SGHNT, CDR2 YYREEE (reference sequence). The CDR3 totals 13 residues. V lost 4 bases, J lost 6 bases, and 13 bases lay in between. The CDR3 loop reads CASSNSPEDGYTF. The DNA of the CDR3 is TGTGCCAGCAGCAACTCCCCAGAAGATGGCTACACCTTC.

In its sample, this clonotype was seen a few times. The rearrangement joins TRBV7-9 to TRBJ2-3; D call uncertain. Germline lookup yields CDR1 SEHNR and CDR2 FQNEAQ (reference sequence). There are 12 residues in the CDR3. V dropped 5 bases and J dropped 6 bases, with 9 bases sitting between them. The CDR3 nucleotides are TGTGCCAGCAGCAAAAATAGGGATACGCAGTATTTT. Residues: CASSKNRDTQYF.

This clonotype was counted ten times or more. The chain is built from TRBV20-1 and TRBJ2-1; D gene ambiguous. This CDR3 has 11 amino acids. Germline V gene sequence: CDR1 DFQATT, CDR2 SNEGSKA (reference sequence). Trimming removed 5 bases at V and 4 bases at J, with 6 bases between. This CDR3 reads CSALQYNEQFF. The CDR3 bases are TGCAGTGCTCTCCAATACAATGAGCAGTTCTTC.

This sequence joins TRBV5-1 and TRBJ2-5; TRBD1 matches at 7 bases. This CDR3 comprises 13 residues. Per germline, CDR1 SGHRS and CDR2 YFSETQ. The V gene end was trimmed by 4 bases and the J gene end by 5 bases; junction bases not matched to a gene: 5. Here the CDR3 reads CASSTTGWETQYF. CDR3 bases: TGCGCCAGCAGCACGACAGGGTGGGAGACCCAGTACTTC.

This clonotype was detected a few times. This chain joins TRBV20-1 and TRBJ1-1, with a possible D match to TRBD1 (6 bases). This CDR3 comprises 13 residues. Trimming cost V 5 bases and J 0 bases, with 10 bases left between them. CDR1 and CDR2 from the germline V gene are DFQATT and SNEGSKA (reference sequence). The CDR3 region has the DNA TGCAGTGCTCCAACAGGGATGAACACTGAAGCTTTCTTT. Translation: CSAPTGMNTEAFF.

This clonotype was observed a handful of times. This sequence joins TRBV20-1 and TRBJ2-1, with 9 positions matching TRBD2. The CDR3 runs to 15 residues. Germline lookup yields CDR1 DFQATT and CDR2 SNEGSKA (reference sequence). With 6 bases clipped from V and 6 bases from J, the junction kept 12 bases outside the gene matches. In nucleotides, the CDR3 is TGCAGTGCCAGGCTAGCGGGAAGATCGGCCAATGAGCAGTTCTTC. Its protein product is CSARLAGRSANEQFF.

This clonotype has a single count. This chain connects TRBV29-1 to TRBJ1-1, with TRBD1 as a possible D gene (6 bases). The CDR3 is 14 residues long. The V and J ends lost 4 bases and 0 bases respectively, with 12 bases between them. The germline V gene encodes CDR1 SQVTM and CDR2 ANQGSEA. This CDR3 is CSVVGQYMNTEAFF. CDR3 sequence (DNA): TGCAGCGTTGTCGGACAGTACATGAACACTGAAGCTTTCTTT.

This clonotype has only a few counts. The chain carries TRBV10-3 and TRBJ2-7; unclear D gene. The CDR3 consists of 12 residues. Between the trimmed V and J ends, which lost 1 base and 5 bases, there was a span of 6 bases. The germline V gene encodes CDR1 ENHRY and CDR2 SYGVKD. The CDR3 protein is CAISEWSNEQYF. The CDR3 coding sequence is TGTGCCATCAGTGAGTGGAGCAACGAGCAGTACTTC.

This clonotype was detected many times. The chain couples TRBV4-3 to TRBJ2-3; 7 bases agree with TRBD2. CDR1 is LGHNA, CDR2 YSLEER, per germline. After removal of 0 bases from V and 8 bases from J, the junction contained 11 bases not matched to a gene. This CDR3 has 16 residues. CDR3 DNA: TGCGCCAGCAGCCAAGATGTGTTGCGGGAGACCGTTACGCAGTATTTT. Its translation: CASSQDVLRETVTQYF.

There are many counts of this clonotype. The V gene is TRBV20-1, the J gene TRBJ2-1; D gene ambiguous. This CDR3 contains 15 residues. Germline V CDR1 and CDR2: DFQATT, SNEGSKA (reference sequence). V was trimmed by 0 bases and J by 0 bases, leaving 9 bases between them. The chain's CDR3 is CSARDTKSSYNEQFF. The CDR3 DNA is TGCAGTGCTAGAGATACGAAGAGCTCCTACAATGAGCAGTTCTTC.

This clonotype occurred a few times. The chain carries TRBV6-1 and TRBJ1-2; 9 bases are shared with TRBD1. With V trimmed by 3 bases and J by 4 bases, 6 bases remained unmatched. Germline lookup yields CDR1 MNHNS and CDR2 SASEGT. CDR3 length: 15 residues. The DNA of the CDR3 is TGTGCCAGCAGTGACACAGGGGGCGGGGGCTATGGCTACACCTTC. It yields the protein CASSDTGGGGYGYTF.

The chain joins TRBV7-6 to TRBJ2-7, with a weak D call TRBD2 (6 bases). Trimming shortened V by 5 bases and J by 4 bases, and 15 bases separated the two germline ends. CDR3 length equals 14 residues. Germline CDR1 is SGHVS and CDR2 is FNYEAQ. CDR3 in DNA: TGTGCCAGCAGCCCTCTAGGACTAACGTACGAGCAGTACTTC. This sequence encodes CASSPLGLTYEQYF. Drawing the rest from reference TRBV7-6 and TRBJ2-7, the complete variable domain is GAGVSQSPRYKVTKRGQDVALRCDPISGHVSLYWYRQALGQGPEFLTYFNYEAQQDKSGLPNDRFSAERPEGSISTLTIQRTEQRDSAMYRCASSPLGLTYEQYFGPGTRLTVT.

This clonotype was counted only a few times. J is TRBJ2-1 and V is TRBV20-1; 11 bases are shared with TRBD2. The CDR3 consists of 14 residues. In germline, CDR1 is DFQATT, CDR2 SNEGSKA (reference sequence). Losses at the gene ends were 6 bases for V and 4 bases for J; bases not matched to a gene: 5. The CDR3 region is CSAVAGGGYNEQFF. In DNA form, the CDR3 reads TGCAGTGCCGTAGCGGGAGGGGGTTACAATGAGCAGTTCTTC.

This clonotype turned up a few times. The V and J genes are TRBV12-3 or TRBV12-4 and TRBJ2-7, with D maybe TRBD1 (6 bases). The CDR3 is 15 amino acids. V shed 2 bases and J shed 2 bases, with 13 bases lying between them. CDR3 coding DNA: TGTGCCAGCAGTTTATGGGGGCGGACAACCTACGAGCAGTACTTC. It translates to CASSLWGRTTYEQYF.

This clonotype was picked up many times. This chain links TRBV10-3 with TRBJ2-2; D ambiguous. V was clipped by 4 bases and J by 0 bases, with 9 bases between them. Germline V CDR1 and CDR2: ENHRY, SYGVKD. The length of the CDR3 is 15 residues. CDR3 protein: CAISVGQPNTGELFF. Written as DNA, the CDR3 is TGTGCCATCAGTGTCGGGCAGCCGAACACCGGGGAGCTGTTTTTT.

Only a few counts were recorded for this clonotype. The gene calls are TRBV20-1 and TRBJ2-5; 11 bases agree with TRBD2. Germline CDR1 is DFQATT and CDR2 is SNEGSKA (reference sequence). The length of the CDR3 is 12 residues. This CDR3 reads CRLAGGQETQYF. Here the CDR3 DNA reads TGCAGGCTAGCGGGAGGCCAAGAGACCCAGTACTTC.

The V gene is TRBV5-1, the J gene TRBJ2-2; the D gene is possibly TRBD2 (6 bases). Germline V gene sequence: CDR1 SGHRS, CDR2 YFSETQ. This CDR3 is built from 15 residues. V was shortened by 1 base and J by 8 bases, with 15 bases between the two germline ends. CDR3 DNA sequence: TGCGCCAGCAGCTTGTGGCGGGACCCCAGGGGGGAGCTGTTTTTT. It yields the protein CASSLWRDPRGELFF.

This chain joins TRBV27 and TRBJ2-7, with 13 bases lining up with TRBD2. J gave up 5 bases and V 3 bases, and 13 bases lay outside the gene matches. The CDR3 contains 18 residues. CDR1 and CDR2 (germline): MNHEY, SMNVEV (reference sequence). The CDR3 loop is CASSFFPTAGLAGDEQYF. In DNA, the CDR3 is TGTGCCAGCAGTTTTTTCCCGACAGCCGGACTAGCGGGAGACGAGCAGTACTTC.

This clonotype has at least ten counts. CDR3 nucleotide sequence: TGCAGTGCAGAAGAGGTTCGGCTAGCCAAAAACATTCAGTACTTC. Protein product: CSAEEVRLAKNIQYF. The rearrangement uses TRBV20-1 and TRBJ2-4; D is ambiguous. The V and J ends lost 6 bases and 0 bases respectively, with 15 bases between them. The length of the CDR3 is 15 residues. Germline loops: CDR1 DFQATT, CDR2 SNEGSKA (reference sequence).

This clonotype was observed many times. The V call is TRBV7-3, the J call TRBJ1-6; 9 bases fit TRBD1. The CDR3 is made up of 15 amino acids. Germline V gives CDR1 SGHTA, CDR2 FQGTGA. V was pared by 5 bases and J by 7 bases, with 6 bases of the junction left unmatched. CDR3 DNA sequence: TGTGCCAGCAGCGTCTCCGGACAGGGGAATTCACCCCTCCACTTT. Translated, it gives CASSVSGQGNSPLHF.

This clonotype was observed a handful of times. This sequence joins TRBV18 and TRBJ2-1; TRBD1 agrees at 7 bases. This CDR3 is 16 amino acids long. Germline assignment: CDR1 KGHSH and CDR2 LQKENI. After removal of 3 bases from V and 6 bases from J, the junction contained 11 bases not matched to a gene. CDR3 region: CASSPLGTARSNEQFF. The CDR3 bases are TGTGCCAGCTCACCCCTTGGGACAGCCAGGTCCAATGAGCAGTTCTTC.

This chain links TRBV20-1 with TRBJ2-3; D gene ambiguous. In germline, CDR1 is DFQATT, CDR2 SNEGSKA (reference sequence). The CDR3 runs 14 residues. V was shortened by 4 bases and J by 3 bases, with 14 bases between the two germline ends. The CDR3 nucleotides are TGCAGTGCTACCCCCCCGGCCCTTACAGATACGCAGTATTTT. Amino acids: CSATPPALTDTQYF.